Presented here are 20 T cell receptor beta chains from one specimen sequenced in a study of blood T cell repertoires in COVID-19 (dated by TCRdb to between 2020 and 2021). Libraries came from the immunoSEQ multiplex PCR assay. TCRdb carries this immuneACCESS record with in-frame sequences only. Its versions omit some clonotypes, under half of them owing to an unresolved V gene in the studies checked, with the rest unexplained. The sample profile shows fewer than 300,000 clones; just over 90% of them were found once. The ten most abundant clones make up 2.3% of the sample. The sequencing sample was made of PBMCs or T cells enriched from blood (not recorded which). Receptor source: a woman in her thirties or forties with acute COVID-19.

In the case of this clone: Other DNA sequences in this sample translate to the same CDR3. The chain combines TRBV18 with TRBJ2-5; D remains unclear. V was cut by 3 bases and J by 2 bases, with 7 bases left in between. Germline CDR1 and CDR2: KGHSH and LQKENI. There are 13 residues in the CDR3. The DNA of the CDR3 is TGTGCCAGCTCACCTGGGCGTCAAGAGACCCAGTACTTC. This encodes CASSPGRQETQYF.

The rearrangement uses TRBV10-2 and TRBJ2-7, with 12 bases that match TRBD2. V was pared by 4 bases and J by 2 bases, with 0 bases of the junction left unmatched. The CDR3 extends over 14 amino acids. Germline-derived CDR1 and CDR2 are WSHSY and SAAADI. The CDR3: CASSGLAGAYEQYF. The CDR3 DNA reads TGCGCCAGCAGTGGACTAGCGGGGGCCTACGAGCAGTACTTC.

The chain recombines TRBV29-1 with TRBJ2-2; 12 bases fit TRBD2. The germline CDR1 and CDR2 sequences are SQVTM and ANQGSEA. The CDR3 runs to 13 residues. This CDR3 reads CTGLAGTTGELFF. The CDR3 DNA sequence: TGCACAGGACTAGCGGGGACCACCGGGGAGCTGTTTTTT.

This chain links TRBV11-3 with TRBJ1-2; 7 nucleotides agree with TRBD1. Germline V gene data show CDR1 as SGHNT and CDR2 as YENEEA. J lost 8 bases, V lost 6 bases, and 9 bases had no gene match. This CDR3 spans 13 amino acids. CDR3 nucleotide sequence: TGTGCCAGCAGTTTTACAGGGGTAAGCGGCTACACCTTC. It yields the protein CASSFTGVSGYTF.

This chain links TRBV10-3 with TRBJ2-7, with TRBD1 as a possible D gene (6 bases). Germline values: CDR1 ENHRY, CDR2 SYGVKD. Trimming pared 2 bases from V and 0 bases from J, leaving 14 bases between. This CDR3 has 16 amino acids. CDR3 sequence: CAISEPDTGSSYEQYF. CDR3 DNA sequence: TGTGCCATCAGTGAGCCGGATACAGGGTCCTCCTACGAGCAGTACTTC.

The V and J genes are TRBV6-2 or TRBV6-3 and TRBJ1-5, with a tentative D call TRBD1 (5 bases). Germline CDR1 MNHEY, CDR2 SVGEGT. The CDR3 runs to 13 residues. The V gene lost 2 bases and the J gene lost 5 bases, with 7 bases spanning the gap. The CDR3 reads CASSYGGYQPQHF. For the CDR3, the DNA is TGTGCCAGCAGTTACGGGGGGTATCAGCCCCAGCATTTT.

On this clone itself: Germline is not matched at one junction end, which may reflect a read error. The rearrangement uses TRBV7-2 and TRBJ1-1; D is unresolved. Germline CDR1 is SGHTA and CDR2 is FQGNSA. The CDR3 is 13 residues long. The CDR3 is CASSSRHDTEAFF. The CDR3, as DNA: TGTGCCAGCAGCTCCCGACACGACACAGAAGCTTTCTTT.

This chain links TRBV7-8 with TRBJ1-5; 8 nucleotides match TRBD1. CDR1 and CDR2 from the germline V gene are SGHVS and FQNEAQ. With V trimmed by 6 bases and J by 4 bases, 5 bases remained unmatched. The CDR3 runs to 14 residues. For the CDR3, the DNA is TGTGCCAGCAGACCGACAGGGGCGAATCAGCCCCAGCATTTT. Amino acid sequence: CASRPTGANQPQHF.

J is TRBJ1-5 and V is TRBV5-6; D unresolved. V was pared by 2 bases and J by 1 base, with 4 bases between. The CDR3 runs to 13 residues. In germline, CDR1 is SGHDT, CDR2 YYEEEE. This CDR3 is CASSLRSNQPQHF. The CDR3 DNA sequence: TGTGCCAGCAGCTTACGGAGCAATCAGCCCCAGCATTTT.

The chain recombines TRBV10-3 with TRBJ2-3; D might be TRBD2 (5 bases). CDR1 ENHRY and CDR2 SYGVKD come from the germline V gene. V gave up 0 bases and J gave up 2 bases, with 15 bases separating them. This CDR3 is built from 17 residues. CDR3 sequence: CAISESGEGSYTDTQYF. The CDR3 region has the DNA TGTGCCATCAGTGAGTCGGGTGAGGGTTCTTACACAGATACGCAGTATTTT.

The chain employs TRBV5-8 and TRBJ1-2; 9 bases are shared with TRBD1. This CDR3 spans 14 amino acids. Germline V gene sequence: CDR1 SGHTS, CDR2 YDEGEE. The junction had 5 bases not matched to a gene; V was cut back by 4 bases and J by 4 bases. In nucleotides, the CDR3 is TGTGCCAGCAGCGAGTACAGGGGGCTCTATGGCTACACCTTC. Amino acid sequence: CASSEYRGLYGYTF.

V gene TRBV19 combines with J gene TRBJ1-6; unclear D gene. V gave up 3 bases and J gave up 5 bases, with 11 bases separating them. Looked up from germline, CDR1 is LNHDA and CDR2 is SQIVND (reference sequence). The CDR3 loop spans 15 amino acids. In DNA, the CDR3 is TGTGCCAGTAGTATCGGTGGGCAGAATAATTCACCCCTCCACTTT. Its translation: CASSIGGQNNSPLHF.

The chain combines TRBV29-1 with TRBJ2-7; 11 bases align to TRBD1. The ends lost 4 bases at V and 2 bases at J; junction bases unmatched: 7. From germline, CDR1 is SQVTM and CDR2 ANQGSEA. This CDR3 comprises 15 residues. The CDR3 region is CSVVWTGGFPYEQYF. The CDR3 nucleotides are TGCAGCGTTGTCTGGACAGGGGGCTTTCCCTACGAGCAGTACTTC.

This clone was detected once. The chain carries TRBV24-1 and TRBJ2-1; 12 bases are shared with TRBD2. With V trimmed by 3 bases and J by 8 bases, 7 bases remained unmatched. Germline V gene data show CDR1 as KGHDR and CDR2 as SFDVKD. This CDR3 contains 16 residues. The CDR3 sequence is CATSDPRLAGDYEQFF. In DNA, the CDR3 is TGTGCCACCAGTGATCCCAGACTAGCGGGAGACTATGAGCAGTTCTTC.

The rearrangement joins TRBV11-2 to TRBJ2-5, with a weak D call TRBD2 (7 bases). Trimming cost V 6 bases and J 4 bases, with 18 bases left between them. Germline-derived CDR1 and CDR2 are SGHAT and FQNNGV. The CDR3 has 15 amino acids. The CDR3 DNA reads as TGTGCCAGCAGTCGAGGGGGGGGCAGTGGAGAGACCCAGTACTTC. It translates to CASSRGGGSGETQYF.

The count of this clone is one. The rearrangement joins TRBV11-2 to TRBJ1-1; TRBD1 matches at 7 bases. The CDR3 covers 13 residues. V shed 5 bases, J shed 4 bases, and the junction held 4 bases outside the gene matches. Per germline, CDR1 SGHAT and CDR2 FQNNGV. The CDR3 spells CASSRTGATEAFF. As DNA, the CDR3 is TGTGCCAGCAGCCGCACAGGGGCCACTGAAGCTTTCTTT.

The chain joins TRBV6-6 to TRBJ2-2; D is perhaps TRBD1 (6 bases). V was shortened by 7 bases and J by 1 base, with 7 bases between the two germline ends. Germline CDR1 MNHNY, CDR2 SVGAGI (reference sequence). CDR3 length: 13 residues. In DNA form, the CDR3 reads TGTGCCAGCACGGACAGGAACACCGGGGAGCTGTTTTTT. Translated: CASTDRNTGELFF.

The chain carries TRBV4-1 and TRBJ2-1, with TRBD1 matching 11 bases. The CDR3 is 14 residues long. V shed 6 bases and J 8 bases; nucleotides not matched to a gene: 6. Germline values: CDR1 MGHRA, CDR2 YSYEKL. The CDR3 DNA follows: TGCGCCAGCAGTCGGCCGGGACAGGGGGATGAGCAGTTCTTC. Its protein product is CASSRPGQGDEQFF.

V and J are TRBV11-3 and TRBJ2-7; 9 nucleotides agree with TRBD2. CDR1 SGHNT and CDR2 YENEEA come from the germline V gene. V gave up 1 base and J gave up 6 bases; unmatched junction bases: 4. The CDR3 contains 14 residues. CDR3 loop: CASSLVETSGEQYF. CDR3 nucleotides: TGTGCCAGCAGCTTAGTGGAGACTAGCGGCGAGCAGTACTTC.

Only one count was recorded for this clone. The chain has TRBV15 and TRBJ1-5; D call uncertain. Germline assignment: CDR1 LNHNV and CDR2 YYDKDF (reference sequence). This CDR3 is built from 16 residues. Trimming took 0 bases from V and 1 from J, leaving 10 bases between them. In DNA form, the CDR3 reads TGTGCCACCAGCAGAGATTTCACATCCAGCAATCAGCCCCAGCATTTT. Its translation: CATSRDFTSSNQPQHF.